Listed below are T cell receptor beta chains from one sample, sequenced in a study of shared clonotypes between healthy human individuals. Sequencing used immunoSEQ multiplex PCR; TCRdb keeps in-frame clones, though not all of them. The profile covers roughly 2,300,000 clones, with 85% to 95% appearing a single time and roughly 0.34% taken by the ten largest. The specimen was naive CD4+ T cells from PBMCs. These receptor sequences come from a man younger than 30 in good health. Some clones in this sample may be carry-over from other donors' samples. Each CDR3 is given with its conserved first and last residue. A D gene is named only where the DNA matches it firmly. Clone size is shown for a subset of rows, as once, few, many or a class of expanded clone.

TGCGCCAGCAGCGGAAACACTTCGCCAGAGACCCAGTACTTC | CASSGNTSPETQYF | TRBJ2-5 | TRBV5-1 | . | .
TGTGCCAGCAGTTACTCTTTCTACAATGAGCAGTTCTTC | CASSYSFYNEQFF | TRBJ2-1 | TRBV6-5 | . | .
TGTGCCAGCAGCCGAGGCGCGGGACAGGGGAATAAGAATGAGCAGTTCTTC | CASSRGAGQGNKNEQFF | TRBJ2-1 | TRBV5-4 | TRBD1 | .
TGTGCTAGTGGTCGGTCAGGCACAGATACGCAGTATTTT | CASGRSGTDTQYF | TRBJ2-3 | TRBV12-5 | . | .
TGTGCCAGCAGCTCTCGGGCGGCGGGAGCTTCTGGGGAGCAGTACTTC | CASSSRAAGASGEQYF | TRBJ2-7 | TRBV5-4 | TRBD2 | .
TGCGCCAGCAGCTTGGAGGCAGGCAATCAGCCCCAGCATTTT | CASSLEAGNQPQHF | TRBJ1-5 | TRBV5-1 | . | once
TGCGCCAGCAGCCAAGAACTAGCGGGAGGCTCCGGAGATACGCAGTATTTT | CASSQELAGGSGDTQYF | TRBJ2-3 | TRBV4-3 | TRBD2 | .
TGTGCCAGCACCTTAGAACCCAGCGGGAGATTTTACGAGCAGTACTTC | CASTLEPSGRFYEQYF | TRBJ2-7 | TRBV7-8 | TRBD2 | .
TGCGCCAGCAGCCTAGGCCCAGGGGAGACCCAGTACTTC | CASSLGPGETQYF | TRBJ2-5 | TRBV5-1 | . | .
TGTGCCAGCAGCTTGACGGGACAGGGGATAGGACAGCCCCAGCATTTT | CASSLTGQGIGQPQHF | TRBJ1-5 | TRBV5-4 | TRBD1 | .
TGTGCCAGCAGCCAACCGAGTTTGGCCACCGGGAGGTACGAGCAGTACTTC | CASSQPSLATGRYEQYF | TRBJ2-7 | TRBV4-2 | TRBD2 | .
TGCGCCAGCAGCAAGGAGATGGGGAACTCCTACAATGAGCAGTTCTTC | CASSKEMGNSYNEQFF | TRBJ2-1 | TRBV5-1 | . | .
TGTGCCAGCAGCCTCCCCGGACTAGCGGGAAAAGATACGCAGTATTTT | CASSLPGLAGKDTQYF | TRBJ2-3 | TRBV5-4 | TRBD2 | few
TGTGCCACCAGCCTTCTACAGGGAAACAATGAGCAGTTCTTC | CATSLLQGNNEQFF | TRBJ2-1 | TRBV15 | . | .
TGTGCCAGCAGTTACTCAACAGGGGTGAAGACCCAGTACTTC | CASSYSTGVKTQYF | TRBJ2-5 | TRBV6-5 | TRBD1 | .
TGTGCCAGCTCACGACAGGGGGCGAGCAATCAGCCCCAGCATTTT | CASSRQGASNQPQHF | TRBJ1-5 | TRBV18 | TRBD1 | .
TGTGCCAGCAGCTTGATTAGAAACCAAGAGACCCAGTACTTC | CASSLIRNQETQYF | TRBJ2-5 | TRBV7-9 | . | .
TGCAGCGCCGCGTCCTCAGGGGCTGGAAACACCATATATTTT | CSAASSGAGNTIYF | TRBJ1-3 | TRBV29-1 | . | .
TGTGCCAGCAGCTTAAAGGGACTGGCTGTGTCCGGGGAGCTGTTTTTT | CASSLKGLAVSGELFF | TRBJ2-2 | TRBV7-3 | . | .
TGCGCCAGCAGTTTGACTTCAGGGGGGAATAATTCACCCCTCCACTTT | CASSLTSGGNNSPLHF | TRBJ1-6 | TRBV5-1 | TRBD1 | .
TGTGCCAGCAACGGGGACTTGGGAGACAATGAGCAGTTCTTC | CASNGDLGDNEQFF | TRBJ2-1 | TRBV25-1 | . | .
TGTGCCAGCAGCCTCCACCAGGGGGCAGAGACCCAGTACTTC | CASSLHQGAETQYF | TRBJ2-5 | TRBV7-2 | TRBD1 | once
TGCGCCAGCAGCCGCAGGGGGTTGGGACAAGAGACCCAGTACTTC | CASSRRGLGQETQYF | TRBJ2-5 | TRBV23-1 | TRBD1 | .
TGTGCCAGCAGCCCCCGGGGTGCCTACCAAGAGACCCAGTACTTC | CASSPRGAYQETQYF | TRBJ2-5 | TRBV5-8 | . | .
TGTGCCAGCAGCACACTAGCGGGGGGCTACAATGAGCAGTTCTTC | CASSTLAGGYNEQFF | TRBJ2-1 | TRBV7-6 | TRBD2 | .
TGTGCCAGCAGTGAAGAGGGGTGGGTAGGTGGCTACACCTTC | CASSEEGWVGGYTF | TRBJ1-2 | TRBV6-4 | . | .
TGTGCTAGTGGACGGACAGACGCAGATACGCAGTATTTT | CASGRTDADTQYF | TRBJ2-3 | TRBV12-5 | . | .
TGTGCCAGCAGAAGGACTAGCGGTTACGAGCAGTACTTC | CASRRTSGYEQYF | TRBJ2-7 | TRBV6-5 | TRBD2 | .
TGCGCCAGCAGCTTGGCGGGTGCCGAGGGTGAAAAACTGTTTTTT | CASSLAGAEGEKLFF | TRBJ1-4 | TRBV5-1 | . | .
TGTGCCAGCAGAAAAACAGGGGGTGAAGGCTACACCTTC | CASRKTGGEGYTF | TRBJ1-2 | TRBV6-5 | TRBD1 | .